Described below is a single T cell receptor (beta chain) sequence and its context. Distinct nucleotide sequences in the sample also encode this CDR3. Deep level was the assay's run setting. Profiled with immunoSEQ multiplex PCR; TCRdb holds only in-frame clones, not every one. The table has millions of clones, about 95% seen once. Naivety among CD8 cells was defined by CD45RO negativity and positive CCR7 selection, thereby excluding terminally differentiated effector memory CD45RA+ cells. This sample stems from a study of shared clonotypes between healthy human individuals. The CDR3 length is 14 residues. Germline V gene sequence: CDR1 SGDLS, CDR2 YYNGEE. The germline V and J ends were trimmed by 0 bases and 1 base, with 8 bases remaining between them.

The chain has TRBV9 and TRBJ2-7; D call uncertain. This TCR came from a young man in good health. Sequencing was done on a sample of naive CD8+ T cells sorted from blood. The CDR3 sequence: CASSVGDSSYEQYF. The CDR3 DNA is TGTGCCAGCAGCGTAGGAGATTCGTCCTACGAGCAGTACTTC.